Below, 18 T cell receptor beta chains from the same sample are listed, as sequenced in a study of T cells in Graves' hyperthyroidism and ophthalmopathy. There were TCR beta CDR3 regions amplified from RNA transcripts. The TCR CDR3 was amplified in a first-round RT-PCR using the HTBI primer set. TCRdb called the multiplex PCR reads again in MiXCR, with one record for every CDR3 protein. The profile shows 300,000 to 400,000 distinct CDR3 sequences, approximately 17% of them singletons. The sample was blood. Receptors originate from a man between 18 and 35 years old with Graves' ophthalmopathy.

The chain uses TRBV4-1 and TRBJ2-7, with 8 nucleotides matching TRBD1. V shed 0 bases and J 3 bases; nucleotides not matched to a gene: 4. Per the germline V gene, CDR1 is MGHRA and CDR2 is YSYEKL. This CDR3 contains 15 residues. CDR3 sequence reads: CASSQDPGGYYEQYF. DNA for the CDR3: TGCGCCAGCAGCCAAGATCCAGGGGGCTACTACGAGCAGTACTTC.

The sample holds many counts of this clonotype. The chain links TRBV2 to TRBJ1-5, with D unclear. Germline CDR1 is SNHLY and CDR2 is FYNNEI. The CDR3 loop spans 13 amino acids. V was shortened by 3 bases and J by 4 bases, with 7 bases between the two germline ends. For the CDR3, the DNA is TGTGCCAGCAGTGACCCCAGGAATCAGCCCCAGCATTTT. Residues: CASSDPRNQPQHF.

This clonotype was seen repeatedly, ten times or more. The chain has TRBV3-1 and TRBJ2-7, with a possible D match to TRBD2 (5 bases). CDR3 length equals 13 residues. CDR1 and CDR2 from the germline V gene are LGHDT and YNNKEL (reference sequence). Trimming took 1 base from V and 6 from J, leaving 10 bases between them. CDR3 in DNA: TGTGCCAGCAGCCAAGGAGGACTGGGCGAGCAGTACTTC. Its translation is CASSQGGLGEQYF.

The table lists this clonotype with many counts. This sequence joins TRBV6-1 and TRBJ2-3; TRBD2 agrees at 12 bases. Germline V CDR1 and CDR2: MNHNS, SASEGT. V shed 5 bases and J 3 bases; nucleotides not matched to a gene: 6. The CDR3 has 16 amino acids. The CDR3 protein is CASSIRTSGVTDTQYF. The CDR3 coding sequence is TGTGCCAGCAGTATCCGGACTAGCGGGGTGACAGATACGCAGTATTTT.

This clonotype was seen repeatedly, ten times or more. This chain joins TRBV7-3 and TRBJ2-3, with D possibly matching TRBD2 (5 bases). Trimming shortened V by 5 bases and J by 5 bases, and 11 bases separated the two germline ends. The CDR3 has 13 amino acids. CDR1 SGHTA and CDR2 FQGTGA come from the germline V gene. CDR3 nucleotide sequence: TGTGCCAGCAGCCCAGGACTGTTAGATACGCAGTATTTT. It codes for CASSPGLLDTQYF. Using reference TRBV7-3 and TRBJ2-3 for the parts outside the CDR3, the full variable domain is GAGVSQTPSNKVTEKGKYVELRCDPISGHTALYWYRQSLGQGPEFLIYFQGTGAADDSGLPNDRFFAVRPEGSVSTLKIQRTERGDSAVYLCASSPGLLDTQYFGPGTRLTVL.

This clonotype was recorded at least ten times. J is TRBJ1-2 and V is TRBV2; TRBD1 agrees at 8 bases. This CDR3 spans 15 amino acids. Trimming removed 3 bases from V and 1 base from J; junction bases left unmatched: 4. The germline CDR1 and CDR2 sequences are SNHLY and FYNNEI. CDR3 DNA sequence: TGTGCCAGCAGTGAGGGACAGGACGTTAACTATGGCTACACCTTC. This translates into CASSEGQDVNYGYTF.

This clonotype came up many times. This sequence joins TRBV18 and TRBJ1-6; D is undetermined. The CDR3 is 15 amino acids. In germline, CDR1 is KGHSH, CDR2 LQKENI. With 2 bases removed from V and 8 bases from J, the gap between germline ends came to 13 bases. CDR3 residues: CASSPVLPGHSPLHF. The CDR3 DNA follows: TGTGCCAGCTCACCAGTACTGCCTGGACATTCACCCCTCCACTTT.

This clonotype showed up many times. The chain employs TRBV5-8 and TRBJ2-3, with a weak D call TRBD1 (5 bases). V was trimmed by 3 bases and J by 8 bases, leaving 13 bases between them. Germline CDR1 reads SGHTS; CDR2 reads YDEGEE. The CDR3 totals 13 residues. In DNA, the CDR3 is TGTGCCAGCAGCTCGTCAGGGTGGGGTACGCAGTATTTT. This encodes CASSSSGWGTQYF.

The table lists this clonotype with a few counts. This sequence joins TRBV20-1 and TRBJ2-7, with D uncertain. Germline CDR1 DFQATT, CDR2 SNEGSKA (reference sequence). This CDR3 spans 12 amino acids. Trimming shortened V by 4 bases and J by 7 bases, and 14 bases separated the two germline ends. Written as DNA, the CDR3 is TGCAGTGCTATTGATTCAATTGAGGAGCAGTACTTC. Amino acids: CSAIDSIEEQYF.

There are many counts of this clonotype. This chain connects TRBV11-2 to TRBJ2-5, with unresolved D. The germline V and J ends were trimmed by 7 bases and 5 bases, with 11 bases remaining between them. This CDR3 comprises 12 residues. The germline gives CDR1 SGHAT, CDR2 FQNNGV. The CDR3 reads CASTDGIETQYF. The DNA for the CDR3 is TGTGCCAGCACCGATGGGATCGAGACCCAGTACTTC.

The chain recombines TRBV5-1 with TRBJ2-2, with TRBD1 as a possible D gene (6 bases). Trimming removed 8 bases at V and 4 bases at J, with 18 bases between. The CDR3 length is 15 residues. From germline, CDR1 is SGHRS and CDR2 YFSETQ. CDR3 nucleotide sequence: TGCGCCAGTGGAGACCCCAGGGGACCCACCGGGGAGCTGTTTTTT. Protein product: CASGDPRGPTGELFF.

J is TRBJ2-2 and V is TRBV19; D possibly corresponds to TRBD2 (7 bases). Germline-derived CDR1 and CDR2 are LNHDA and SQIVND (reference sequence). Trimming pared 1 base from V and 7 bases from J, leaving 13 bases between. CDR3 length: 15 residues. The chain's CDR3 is CASSIAGGAGGELFF. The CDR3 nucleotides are TGTGCCAGTAGTATAGCGGGGGGCGCCGGCGGGGAGCTGTTTTTT.

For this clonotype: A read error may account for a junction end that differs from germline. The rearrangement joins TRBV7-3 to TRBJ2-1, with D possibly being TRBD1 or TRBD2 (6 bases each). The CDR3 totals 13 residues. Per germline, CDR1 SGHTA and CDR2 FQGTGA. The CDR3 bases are TGCGCCAGCAGCCAAGATCGGGGGCGTGAGCAGTTCTTC. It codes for CASSQDRGREQFF.

The CDR3 region has the DNA TGCAGCGTTTATCGGACAGGGCGGACCCAAGCTTTCTTT. This translates into CSVYRTGRTQAFF. This chain joins TRBV29-1 and TRBJ1-1, with TRBD1 matching 8 bases. V lost 5 bases to trimming and J lost 9 bases; unmatched junction nucleotides: 11. CDR1 and CDR2 from the germline V gene are SQVTM and ANQGSEA. CDR3 length equals 13 residues.

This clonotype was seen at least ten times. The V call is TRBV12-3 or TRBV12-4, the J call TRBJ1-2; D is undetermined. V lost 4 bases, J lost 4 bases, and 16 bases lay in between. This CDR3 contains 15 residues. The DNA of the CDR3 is TGTGCCAGCAGTTCGTCCACAGCGCCAATCTATGGCTACACCTTC. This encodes CASSSSTAPIYGYTF.

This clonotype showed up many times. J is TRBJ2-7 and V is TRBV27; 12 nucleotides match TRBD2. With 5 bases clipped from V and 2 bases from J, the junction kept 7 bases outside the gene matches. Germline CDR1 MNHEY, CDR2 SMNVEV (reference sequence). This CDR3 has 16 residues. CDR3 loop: CASSPLASGGAYEQYF. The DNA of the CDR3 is TGTGCCAGCAGTCCCCTCGCTAGCGGGGGGGCCTACGAGCAGTACTTC.

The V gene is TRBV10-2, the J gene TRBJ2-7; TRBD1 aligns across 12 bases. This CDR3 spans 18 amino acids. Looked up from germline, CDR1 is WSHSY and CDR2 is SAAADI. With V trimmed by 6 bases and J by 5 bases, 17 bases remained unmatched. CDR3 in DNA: TGCGCCAGCAGCGGGGACAGGGGGCTGGAACTAGCGGGGCACGAGCAGTACTTC. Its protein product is CASSGDRGLELAGHEQYF.

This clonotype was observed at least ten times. CDR3 nucleotides: TGTGCCAGCAGCCTACCCCCGGACAGGGGCCAGCCCCAGCATTTT. Its protein product is CASSLPPDRGQPQHF. The chain is built from TRBV12-3 or TRBV12-4 and TRBJ1-5; 9 bases line up with TRBD1. The CDR3 is 15 residues long. Trimming took 6 bases from V and 7 from J; bases not matched to a gene: 10.